A single sample is the source of the 5 T cell receptor beta chains below, sequenced in a study of early T cells in non-severe SARS-CoV-2 infection. TCRdb processed the 5' RACE reads anew with MiXCR; each CDR3 protein has one entry. The table lists about 94,000 distinct CDR3 sequences, about 12% of them singletons. What was sequenced was whole blood. The receptors originated from an adult who was a healthcare worker with PCR-confirmed SARS-CoV-2 infection or an uninfected control (not recorded which).

The chain is built from TRBV20-1 and TRBJ1-1, with TRBD1 matching over 9 bases. The V gene's germline CDR1 is DFQATT and CDR2 SNEGSKA (reference sequence). J gave up 5 bases and V 1 base, and 8 bases lay outside the gene matches. The CDR3 loop spans 15 amino acids. CDR3 DNA: TGCAGTGCTAGAGGCCTGACAGGGGGGGGAACTGAAGCTTTCTTT. The encoded protein is CSARGLTGGGTEAFF.

This clonotype turned up a few times. The chain has TRBV4-1 and TRBJ2-7, with 12 nucleotides matching TRBD2. CDR1 is MGHRA and CDR2 is YSYEKL in the germline V gene. J lost 3 bases, V lost 1 base, and 1 base had no gene match. The CDR3 sequence is 15 residues long. CDR3 DNA: TGCGCCAGCAGCCAAGGGGGACTAGCGGGCTACGAGCAGTACTTC. As protein: CASSQGGLAGYEQYF.

The V and J genes are TRBV2 and TRBJ1-5; D is undetermined. With 4 bases removed from V and 4 bases from J, the gap between germline ends came to 14 bases. The CDR3 sequence is 15 residues long. Germline CDR1 and CDR2: SNHLY and FYNNEI. In DNA form, the CDR3 reads TGTGCCAGCAGTGGCCCGGGAGACCGTAATCAGCCCCAGCATTTT. Translated, it gives CASSGPGDRNQPQHF.

This clonotype was observed many times. The chain recombines TRBV4-2 with TRBJ1-6; 8 bases map to TRBD1. CDR1 and CDR2 from the germline V gene are LGHNA and YNFKEQ. The CDR3 is made up of 18 amino acids. J lost 7 bases, V lost 0 bases, and 11 bases had no gene match. The CDR3 spells CASSQESLRQGRNSPLHF. The DNA for the CDR3 is TGTGCCAGCAGCCAAGAGTCCCTCCGACAGGGGAGGAATTCACCCCTCCACTTT.

The DNA of the CDR3 is TGTGCCAGCAGCTTAGGGAGGAATGAAAAACTGTTTTTT. Amino acids: CASSLGRNEKLFF. The chain links TRBV7-8 to TRBJ1-4, with D unclear. CDR3 length: 13 residues. The ends were cut back, 1 base at V and 5 bases at J, with 5 bases in the middle. Germline V gene sequence: CDR1 SGHVS, CDR2 FQNEAQ.